The 19 T cell receptor beta chains reported below all come from one sample, sequenced in a study of control samples from healthy donors and cancer patients. Using immunoSEQ multiplex PCR, the repertoire was profiled, and TCRdb retains in-frame clones only, with some absent. The sample has 130,000 to 150,000 clones, roughly 94% seen once. Sequencing used PBMCs. These receptors were collected from a man aged 60 to 69 with colorectal cancer.

CDR3 nucleotides: TGTGCCAGCAGCGTAGATGGAACTGAAGCTTTCTTT. This codes for CASSVDGTEAFF. The V and J genes are TRBV9 and TRBJ1-1; D is uncertain. The CDR3 runs 12 residues. Germline CDR1 reads SGDLS; CDR2 reads YYNGEE. The ends were cut back, 0 bases at V and 5 bases at J, with 5 bases in the middle.

In this sample, this clone turned up once. V and J are TRBV18 and TRBJ2-5; D perhaps matches TRBD2 (6 bases). There are 14 residues in the CDR3. Germline CDR1 reads KGHSH; CDR2 reads LQKENI. V lost 3 bases to trimming and J lost 2 bases, with 10 bases between them. The CDR3 sequence is CASSPMEGQETQYF. CDR3 bases: TGTGCCAGCTCACCCATGGAGGGACAAGAGACCCAGTACTTC.

The rearrangement uses TRBV7-2 and TRBJ1-1; D gene ambiguous. The V end was cut by 10 bases, the J end by 2 bases, with 17 bases between. CDR1 is SGHTA and CDR2 is FQGNSA in the germline V gene. The CDR3 is 14 residues long. The CDR3 sequence is CATTRPVSNTEAFF. In DNA form, the CDR3 reads TGTGCCACAACCCGCCCAGTAAGTAACACTGAAGCTTTCTTT.

V usage is TRBV5-4 and J usage is TRBJ2-7; 9 bases match TRBD1. Germline lookup yields CDR1 SGHNT and CDR2 YYREEE (reference sequence). The V and J ends lost 4 bases and 3 bases, in that order; junction bases with no gene match: 2. The CDR3 has 13 amino acids. The CDR3 spells CASSTGQGYEQYF. The CDR3 bases are TGTGCCAGCAGCACGGGACAGGGCTACGAGCAGTACTTC.

This chain joins TRBV19 and TRBJ2-3, with D perhaps TRBD1 (7 bases). V gave up 5 bases and J gave up 4 bases, with 19 bases separating them. From germline, CDR1 is LNHDA and CDR2 SQIVND (reference sequence). The CDR3 spans 16 residues. CDR3 residues: CASSLRQGGYADTQYF. CDR3 coding DNA: TGTGCCAGTAGTCTCCGACAGGGAGGTTACGCAGATACGCAGTATTTT. Supplemented by reference TRBV19 and TRBJ2-3, the full variable domain reads DGGITQSPKYLFRKEGQNVTLSCEQNLNHDAMYWYRQDPGQGLRLIYYSQIVNDFQKGDIAEGYSVSREKKESFPLTVTSAQKNPTAFYLCASSLRQGGYADTQYFGPGTRLTVL.

This clone has only one observation. V is TRBV3-1 (or the pseudogene TRBV3-2) and J is TRBJ1-1, with D tentatively TRBD1 (5 bases). From germline, CDR1 is LGHDT and CDR2 YNNKEL (reference sequence). V lost 3 bases, J lost 1 base, and 9 bases lay in between. The CDR3 is 14 amino acids. CDR3 sequence (DNA): TGTGCCAGCAGCCAGAGGGACCGGAACACTGAAGCTTTCTTT. This codes for CASSQRDRNTEAFF.

J is TRBJ1-5 and V is TRBV7-2; maybe TRBD1 (6 bases). V gave up 1 base and J gave up 5 bases, with 9 bases separating them. The CDR3 sequence is 14 residues long. CDR1 is SGHTA, CDR2 FQGNSA, per germline. CDR3 residues: CASSLVNRDQPQHF. Written as DNA, the CDR3 is TGTGCCAGCAGCTTAGTCAACAGGGATCAGCCCCAGCATTTT.

The chain joins TRBV5-1 to TRBJ2-3, with D maybe TRBD1 (6 bases). The CDR3 loop spans 15 amino acids. Trimming cost V 0 bases and J 3 bases, with 11 bases left between them. Looked up from germline, CDR1 is SGHRS and CDR2 is YFSETQ. CDR3 DNA sequence: TGCGCCAGCAGCTTGGGCAGGGGAATAACAGATACGCAGTATTTT. This codes for CASSLGRGITDTQYF.

CDR3 residues: CASSSPLRNLNTEAFF. As DNA, the CDR3 is TGTGCCAGCAGTTCCCCGCTTCGCAACTTGAACACTGAAGCTTTCTTT. The rearrangement links TRBV27 to TRBJ1-1; D is undetermined. Trimming took 4 bases from V and 0 from J, leaving 15 bases between them. The CDR3 is made up of 16 amino acids. Per the germline V gene, CDR1 is MNHEY and CDR2 is SMNVEV (reference sequence).

This clone has just one count. This sequence joins TRBV6-2 or TRBV6-3 and TRBJ2-1, with D perhaps TRBD1 (5 bases). V gave up 5 bases and J gave up 9 bases, with 14 bases separating them. This CDR3 is 13 amino acids long. Germline V gene lookup returns CDR1 MNHEY and CDR2 SVGEGT. The DNA of the CDR3 is TGTGCCAGCAGTCAAGATACAGGCTCTGAGCAGTTCTTC. Protein: CASSQDTGSEQFF.

The rearrangement joins TRBV27 to TRBJ2-5; 7 bases agree with TRBD1. Germline V gene data show CDR1 as MNHEY and CDR2 as SMNVEV (reference sequence). The CDR3 covers 13 residues. V dropped 4 bases and J dropped 7; count of bases not matched to a gene: 6. CDR3 protein: CASSSGQVGTQYF. The CDR3 DNA reads as TGTGCCAGCAGTTCTGGACAGGTGGGGACCCAGTACTTC.

The chain uses TRBV27 and TRBJ2-3, with 11 positions matching TRBD2. The CDR3 consists of 18 residues. Germline CDR1 is MNHEY and CDR2 is SMNVEV (reference sequence). V lost 6 bases, J lost 1 base, and 12 bases stayed unmatched. The CDR3: CASSHTSGGDTRTDTQYF. In DNA form, the CDR3 reads TGTGCCAGCAGCCACACTAGCGGGGGTGACACCCGCACAGATACGCAGTATTTT.

The CDR3: CASSVGGDTNHYGYTF. The DNA of the CDR3 is TGTGCCAGCAGCGTAGGGGGGGACACAAACCACTATGGCTACACCTTC. The chain combines TRBV9 with TRBJ1-2; D is possibly TRBD1 (6 bases). The CDR3 consists of 16 residues. Trimming stripped 0 bases from V and 3 bases from J, with 15 bases between. Germline values: CDR1 SGDLS, CDR2 YYNGEE.

This chain uses TRBV3-1 (or the pseudogene TRBV3-2) with TRBJ1-2; D is unresolved. Germline CDR1 is LGHDT and CDR2 is YNNKEL (reference sequence). The germline V and J ends were trimmed by 1 base and 2 bases, with 5 bases remaining between them. The CDR3 sequence is 13 residues long. The CDR3 region is CASSQGENYGYTF. The DNA of the CDR3 is TGTGCCAGCAGCCAAGGGGAGAACTATGGCTACACCTTC.

The J gene is TRBJ2-7, the V gene TRBV4-2; possibly TRBD1 for D (7 bases). Germline V CDR1 and CDR2: LGHNA, YNFKEQ. Trimming cost V 2 bases and J 9 bases, with 11 bases left between them. The CDR3 loop spans 12 amino acids. CDR3 in DNA: TGTGCCAGCAGCCAACTGGAGGGGGCGCAGTACTTC. Its protein is CASSQLEGAQYF.

V is TRBV7-2 and J is TRBJ2-5; D is unclear. The CDR3 extends over 15 amino acids. Trimming pared 2 bases from V and 1 base from J, leaving 11 bases between. Germline V CDR1 and CDR2: SGHTA, FQGNSA. The CDR3 here is CASSLKQYSQETQYF. The CDR3 DNA reads TGTGCCAGCAGCTTAAAACAGTACAGCCAAGAGACCCAGTACTTC.

This rearrangement joins TRBV5-1 to TRBJ2-7; no definite D call. CDR1 and CDR2 from the germline V gene are SGHRS and YFSETQ. The CDR3 is made up of 13 amino acids. V was trimmed by 0 bases and J by 4 bases, leaving 8 bases between them. Written as DNA, the CDR3 is TGCGCCAGCAGCTTGGCCAGCCCGTACGAGCAGTACTTC. This gives the protein CASSLASPYEQYF.

The V gene is TRBV6-5, the J gene TRBJ2-3; no definite D call. CDR3 length: 13 amino acids. V was clipped by 3 bases and J by 3 bases, with 7 bases between them. Germline lookup yields CDR1 MNHEY and CDR2 SVGAGI. The CDR3 loop is CASSYQTTDTQYF. The CDR3 bases are TGTGCCAGCAGTTATCAGACGACAGATACGCAGTATTTT.

In nucleotides, the CDR3 is TGTGCCAGCAGTGGACAGTCGAACACTGAAGCTTTCTTT. Encoded protein: CASSGQSNTEAFF. The gene calls are TRBV2 and TRBJ1-1, with D perhaps TRBD1 (5 bases). The CDR3 spans 13 residues. V dropped 4 bases and J dropped 1 base, with 7 bases sitting between them. Germline V gene sequence: CDR1 SNHLY, CDR2 FYNNEI.